The rows below give T cell receptor beta chains drawn from one sample of a study of cytomegalovirus exposure and HLA in healthy donors. Assay: immunoSEQ multiplex PCR; the TCRdb copy retains only in-frame clones and omits some. The sample lists about 140,000 clones; roughly 78% were seen once. The specimen was PBMCs. The receptors stem from a man aged 25-40 years in good health. The CDR3 runs from the conserved cysteine through the conserved F or W. D genes are given only for firm matches. Only part of the rows carry a size: once, few, many, or a class if the clone is expanded.

V gene,clone size,J gene,D gene,CDR3 DNA,CDR3 protein
TRBV11-1,NA,TRBJ2-6,NA,TGTGCCAGCAGCTTAGGCGGAGCTGGGGCCAACGTCCTGACTTTC,CASSLGGAGANVLTF
TRBV6-5,NA,TRBJ2-5,NA,TGTGCCAGCAGTTACTCTCGGGGGGAGACCCAGTACTTC,CASSYSRGETQYF
TRBV7-6,NA,TRBJ1-5,NA,TGTGCCAGCAGCCCCAACAGAAATCAGCCCCAGCATTTT,CASSPNRNQPQHF
TRBV27,medium-sized,TRBJ2-7,TRBD1,TGTGCCAGCGGGGGACAGGAGAGCTCCTACGAGCAGTACTTC,CASGGQESSYEQYF
TRBV13,NA,TRBJ2-1,NA,TGTGCCAGCGGGCGGGGCAATGAGCAGTTCTTC,CASGRGNEQFF
TRBV30,NA,TRBJ1-6,NA,TGTGCCTGGAGTGTAATTACGGATTCACCCCTCCACTTT,CAWSVITDSPLHF
TRBV5-1,NA,TRBJ1-2,TRBD1,TGCGCCAGCAGCTTGGCCGGACAGGGACGGGGCCGGTATGGCTACACCTTC,CASSLAGQGRGRYGYTF
TRBV10-1,few,TRBJ2-7,TRBD2,TGCGCCAGCAGTGAAGGTGGGGGGGGCGAGCAGTACTTC,CASSEGGGGEQYF
TRBV5-6,once,TRBJ2-7,TRBD2,TGTGCCAGCAGCTTGGGAGCGGGAGTACCGGAGCAGTACTTC,CASSLGAGVPEQYF
TRBV18,NA,TRBJ1-1,NA,TGTGCCAGCTCACACGGGGGGGGAAACACTGAAGCTTTCTTT,CASSHGGGNTEAFF
TRBV7-9,once,TRBJ1-5,NA,TGTGCCGCGGAGGGGACCATCGATCAGCCCCAGCATTTT,CAAEGTIDQPQHF
TRBV5-1,NA,TRBJ2-5,NA,TGCGCCAGCACTGAGCGGGTCGGGGGAGAGACCCAGTACTTC,CASTERVGGETQYF
TRBV9,NA,TRBJ1-2,NA,TGTGCCAGCAGCGTAGAGGCAGGGGTCCGCTATGGCTACACCTTC,CASSVEAGVRYGYTF